These T cell receptor beta chains were read from a single sample in a study of early T cells in non-severe SARS-CoV-2 infection. TCRdb itself ran the 5' RACE reads through MiXCR, one entry per CDR3 protein. The sample has tens of thousands of distinct CDR3 sequences; approximately 9% are singletons. The sequenced sample was whole blood. The receptor set was obtained from an adult who was a healthcare worker with PCR-confirmed SARS-CoV-2 infection or an uninfected control (not recorded which). Each CDR3 is given with its conserved first and last residue. A D gene is named only where the DNA matches it firmly. Where a row states a size, it is once, few, many or the class of an expanded clone; other rows omit it.

>TRBD2|TRBJ2-5|few|TRBV6-2/TRBV6-3
TGTGCCAGCAGCGGGACTAGCGGGAGGGTGAGGAAGGAGACCCAGTACTTC
CASSGTSGRVRKETQYF
>NA|TRBJ2-7|NA|TRBV5-6
TGTGCCAGCAGGCCTGCAAGGAGGGGCGAGCAGTACTTC
CASRPARRGEQYF
>NA|TRBJ2-1|many|TRBV15
TGTGCCACCGGAGGATTCGATTACGGAAACAATGAGCAGTTCTTC
CATGGFDYGNNEQFF
>TRBD1|TRBJ1-1|few|TRBV5-1
TGCGCCAGCAGCCGGACAGGGGGCCAAAACACTGAAGCTTTCTTT
CASSRTGGQNTEAFF
>TRBD2|TRBJ2-3|many|TRBV19
TGTGCCAGTAGTATACGCCTAGCGGGGATCACAGATACGCAGTATTTT
CASSIRLAGITDTQYF
>NA|TRBJ2-3|many|TRBV7-2
TGTGCCAGCAGCTTAGAGGGTACCAGCACAGATACGCAGTATTTT
CASSLEGTSTDTQYF
>NA|TRBJ2-5|many|TRBV2
TGTGCCAGCAGTGGAGGATTTCAGACCCAGTACTTC
CASSGGFQTQYF
>TRBD2|TRBJ2-1|few|TRBV18
TGTGCCAGCTCACCAGGGGAGGGTTCCTACAATGAGCAGTTCTTC
CASSPGEGSYNEQFF
>NA|TRBJ2-4|many|TRBV19
TGTGCCAGTAGTATAGTCGGGTTGGGAAACATTCAGTACTTC
CASSIVGLGNIQYF
>NA|TRBJ2-4|many|TRBV20-1
TGCAGTGCTCCTCGGACCTTAGCCAAAAACATTCAGTACTTC
CSAPRTLAKNIQYF
>NA|TRBJ2-6|many|TRBV5-4
TGTGCCAGCAGCGCACTTTCTGGGGCCAACGTCCTGACTTTC
CASSALSGANVLTF
>NA|TRBJ2-5|NA|TRBV7-8
TGTGCCAGCAGCTCCGAAGGGGTTTCGGAGACCCAGTACTTC
CASSSEGVSETQYF
>NA|TRBJ1-2|NA|TRBV7-2
TGTGCCAGCAGCCCAGACAGATCTATAGGCTACACCTTC
CASSPDRSIGYTF
>TRBD1|TRBJ1-1|many|TRBV9
TGTGCCAGCAGCGCAACATCTGGGGGACAGGAAGCTTTCTTT
CASSATSGGQEAFF
>TRBD2|TRBJ2-3|many|TRBV19
TGTGCCAGTTCGACACCCGCGGGGGAGGGTGCGGATACGCAGTATTTT
CASSTPAGEGADTQYF
>NA|TRBJ2-1|many|TRBV5-1
TGCGCCAGCAGCTTCCCCTCTAGCGCCGCTGGGGTTGAGCAGTTCTTC
CASSFPSSAAGVEQFF
>NA|TRBJ2-1|NA|TRBV11-2
TGTGCCAGCAATGAGGGCCTGAAAAGTTTCCCCTACAATGAGCAGTTCTTC
CASNEGLKSFPYNEQFF
>TRBD2|TRBJ2-1|many|TRBV7-3
TGTGCCAGCAGCGCAACGGGAGGACACAATGAGCAGTTCTTC
CASSATGGHNEQFF
>NA|TRBJ2-3|many|TRBV12-3/TRBV12-4
TGTGCCAGCACCCGCGGGGGCACAGATACGCAGTATTTT
CASTRGGTDTQYF
>NA|TRBJ1-4|many|TRBV7-9
TGTGCCAGCAGCTTAGGGTCTAATGAAAAACTGTTTTTT
CASSLGSNEKLFF
>TRBD1|TRBJ2-2|NA|TRBV6-6
TGTGCCAGCAGTGGGACAGGGTACACCGGGGAGCTGTTTTTT
CASSGTGYTGELFF
>NA|TRBJ1-1|many|TRBV19
TGTGCCAGTACCCAGTGGCAGGGGGAAGCTTTCTTT
CASTQWQGEAFF
>NA|TRBJ1-5|many|TRBV28
TGTGCCAGCAGCCGGCTGCCGGGGTCGGGCAATCAGCCCCAGCATTTT
CASSRLPGSGNQPQHF
>TRBD2|TRBJ2-1|many|TRBV7-8
TGTGCCAGTACAACCCAGAGCGGGAGTGTGCCCTACAATGAGCAGTTCTTC
CASTTQSGSVPYNEQFF
>TRBD2|TRBJ2-3|few|TRBV20-1
TGCAGTGCTCCCCGGACTAGCCCGGGGGATACGCAGTATTTT
CSAPRTSPGDTQYF
>TRBD1|TRBJ1-1|many|TRBV11-2
TGTGCCAGCAGCCGGGGACAGCCGAACACTGAAGCTTTCTTT
CASSRGQPNTEAFF
>NA|TRBJ2-1|NA|TRBV29-1
TGCAGCGTTGAAGGCGCGGGGTACAATGAGCAGTTCTTC
CSVEGAGYNEQFF
>NA|TRBJ2-3|once|TRBV3-1
TGTGCCAGCGGCGGGGCCTTCTCAGATACGCAGTATTTT
CASGGAFSDTQYF
>TRBD1|TRBJ2-5|few|TRBV7-9
TGTGCCAGCAGCTTAGTTAGAGCAGGGGGTCGAGAGACCCAGTACTTC
CASSLVRAGGRETQYF
>NA|TRBJ2-1|many|TRBV20-1
TGCAGTGCTAGAGATCTTTTTACTGGCCAGTTCTTC
CSARDLFTGQFF
>NA|TRBJ2-2|many|TRBV20-1
TGCAGCGTAGCGGAACCGAACACCGGGGAGCTGTTTTTT
CSVAEPNTGELFF
>TRBD2|TRBJ2-5|NA|TRBV20-1
TGCAGTGCCCCACAACGGGAGGGCCTTGAGACCCAGTACTTC
CSAPQREGLETQYF
>NA|TRBJ1-4|many|TRBV12-3/TRBV12-4
TGTGCCAGCAGCCAAGGGAGGGAACGGGGCAAAAAACTGTTTTTT
CASSQGRERGKKLFF
>TRBD2|TRBJ2-3|many|TRBV27
TGTGCCAGCAGTCTAGGGGAGGGGACTAGCGGGAGGAGCGGCACAGATACGCAGTATTTT
CASSLGEGTSGRSGTDTQYF
>NA|TRBJ2-6|NA|TRBV7-2
TGTGCCAGCAGCTTCGGAGGGGTGCTTTCTGGGGCCAACGTCCTGACTTTC
CASSFGGVLSGANVLTF
>TRBD2|TRBJ2-5|few|TRBV20-1
TGCAGTGCTAGGATAGCGGGAGGGGTCTTGGTAGAGACCCAGTACTTC
CSARIAGGVLVETQYF
>NA|TRBJ1-1|many|TRBV9
TGTGCCAGCAGCGTAGGTCTAAGGACTGAAGCTTTCTTT
CASSVGLRTEAFF